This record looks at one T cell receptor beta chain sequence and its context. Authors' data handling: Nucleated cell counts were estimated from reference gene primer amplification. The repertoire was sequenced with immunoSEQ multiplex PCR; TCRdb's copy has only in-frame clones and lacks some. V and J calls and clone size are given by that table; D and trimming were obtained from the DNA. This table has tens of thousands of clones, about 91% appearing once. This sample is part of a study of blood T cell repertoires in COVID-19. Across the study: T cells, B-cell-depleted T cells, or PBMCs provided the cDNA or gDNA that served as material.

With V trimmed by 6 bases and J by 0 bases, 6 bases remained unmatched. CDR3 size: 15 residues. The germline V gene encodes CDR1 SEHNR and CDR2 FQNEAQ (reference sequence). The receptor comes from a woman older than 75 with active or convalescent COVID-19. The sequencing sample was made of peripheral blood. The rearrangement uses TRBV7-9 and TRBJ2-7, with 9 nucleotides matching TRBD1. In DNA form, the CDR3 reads TGTGCCAGCAGTCGCGACAGGGGGAGCTCCTACGAGCAGTACTTC. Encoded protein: CASSRDRGSSYEQYF.